The 5 T cell receptor beta chains presented below share a single source sample, sequenced in a study of early T cells in non-severe SARS-CoV-2 infection. TCRdb reanalysed the 5' RACE reads using MiXCR and keeps one entry per CDR3 protein. The sample yields about 29,000 distinct CDR3 sequences, 4.5% seen once. Material for sequencing was whole blood. All receptors come from an adult who was a healthcare worker with PCR-confirmed SARS-CoV-2 infection or an uninfected control (not recorded which).

Ten or more counts support this clonotype. The CDR3, as DNA: TGTGCCAGCTCACTCGGGACAGTTTCCTACGAGCAGTACTTC. This codes for CASSLGTVSYEQYF. The chain uses TRBV18 and TRBJ2-7, with 7 nucleotides matching TRBD1. Trimming at V came to 4 bases and at J to 1 base, leaving 4 bases not matched to a gene. CDR1 is KGHSH, CDR2 LQKENI, per germline. CDR3 size: 14 residues.

There are many counts of this clonotype. This chain uses TRBV5-4 with TRBJ2-7; 9 bases line up with TRBD1. Trimming took 2 bases from V and 1 from J; bases not matched to a gene: 4. Germline lookup yields CDR1 SGHNT and CDR2 YYREEE (reference sequence). This CDR3 is 15 amino acids long. CDR3 coding DNA: TGTGCCAGCAGCTTTCCTGGGACAGGGTCCTACGAGCAGTACTTC. Its protein product is CASSFPGTGSYEQYF.

This clonotype was picked up many times. V gene TRBV29-1 combines with J gene TRBJ2-7; a weak D match, TRBD1 (6 bases). Germline V gives CDR1 SQVTM, CDR2 ANQGSEA. The CDR3 is made up of 15 amino acids. V lost 4 bases and J lost 2, with 18 bases in between. The CDR3 DNA follows: TGCAGCGTTGTCGGTTGGCAGGGGACAACCTACGAGCAGTACTTC. It specifies CSVVGWQGTTYEQYF.

In its sample, this clonotype was seen many times. The chain uses TRBV12-5 and TRBJ2-6; D remains unclear. CDR1 and CDR2 (germline): LGHNT, FRNRAP. The CDR3 consists of 13 residues. Deletions cut 7 bases from V and 1 base from J, with 5 bases between. This chain's CDR3 is CASASSGANVLTF. Written as DNA, the CDR3 is TGTGCTAGTGCTTCTTCTGGGGCCAACGTCCTGACTTTC.

The rearrangement joins TRBV11-3 to TRBJ1-1; D is uncertain. The length of the CDR3 is 13 residues. Trimming cost V 1 base and J 1 base, with 4 bases left between them. From germline, CDR1 is SGHNT and CDR2 YENEEA. CDR3 nucleotides: TGTGCCAGCAGCTTAGGAAGGAACACTGAAGCTTTCTTT. This codes for CASSLGRNTEAFF.